The clone carrying this T cell receptor (beta chain) was detected a few times. The ends lost 2 bases at V and 0 bases at J; junction bases unmatched: 4. Per germline, CDR1 SGHAT and CDR2 FQNNGV. The CDR3 runs to 18 residues. The data were obtained in a study of CD8+ T cells in alopecia areata. Treatment reported: oral pan-JAK inhibitor, 5-10 mg twice daily. Following extraction, RNA underwent reverse transcription to cDNA, which served as the sequencing template. Profiled with immunoSEQ multiplex PCR; TCRdb holds only in-frame clones, not every one. The table has over 100,000 clones, roughly 50% seen once.

The clonotype originates from a human donor with alopecia areata. This chain connects TRBV11-2 to TRBJ2-2; the match to TRBD2 covers 12 bases. Sequenced here: CD8+ T cells sorted from blood, sampled at week 24, from a patient treated with tofacitinib. The CDR3 nucleotides are TGTGCCAGCAGCTTACTAGCGGGGGGGCTGGCGAACACCGGGGAGCTGTTTTTT. It encodes CASSLLAGGLANTGELFF. Complete variable domain (other parts from reference TRBV11-2 and TRBJ2-2): EAGVAQSPRYKIIEKRQSVAFWCNPISGHATLYWYQQILGQGPKLLIQFQNNGVVDDSQLPKDRFSAERLKGVDSTLKIQPAKLEDSAVYLCASSLLAGGLANTGELFFGEGSRLTVL.